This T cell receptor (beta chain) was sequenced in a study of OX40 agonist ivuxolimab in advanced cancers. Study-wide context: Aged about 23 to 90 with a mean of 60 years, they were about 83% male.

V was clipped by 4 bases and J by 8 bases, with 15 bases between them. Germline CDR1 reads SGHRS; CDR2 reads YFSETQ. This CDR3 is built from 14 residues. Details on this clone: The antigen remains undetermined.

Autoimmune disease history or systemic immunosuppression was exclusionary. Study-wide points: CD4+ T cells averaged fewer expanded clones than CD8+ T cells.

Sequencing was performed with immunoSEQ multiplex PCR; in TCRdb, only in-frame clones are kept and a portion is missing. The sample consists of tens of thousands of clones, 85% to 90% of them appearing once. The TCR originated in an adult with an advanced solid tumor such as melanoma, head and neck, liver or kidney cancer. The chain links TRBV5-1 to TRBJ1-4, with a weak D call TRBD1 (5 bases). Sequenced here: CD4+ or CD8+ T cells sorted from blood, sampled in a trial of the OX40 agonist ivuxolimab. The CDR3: CASSPVSGKEKLFF. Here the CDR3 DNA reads TGCGCCAGCAGCCCCGTGTCAGGGAAGGAAAAACTGTTTTTT.